Listed here are 20 T cell receptor beta chains from one sample, sequenced in a study of identical twins. Each CDR3 protein gets one entry after TCRdb re-called the 5' RACE reads with MiXCR. Here the sample spans around 510,000 distinct CDR3 sequences, over 11% being singletons. In addition, the sample was reused for a study of yellow fever vaccine responses in identical twins.

The sequenced sample was CD4+ T cells sorted from blood. Every receptor here comes from a woman under 30 in good health.

J is TRBJ2-3 and V is TRBV9; 11 positions agree with TRBD2. The germline V gene encodes CDR1 SGDLS and CDR2 YYNGEE. This CDR3 is built from 15 residues. With 4 bases clipped from V and 1 base from J, the junction kept 2 bases outside the gene matches. CDR3 coding DNA: TGTGCCAGCAGCACTAGCGGGAGTGGCACAGATACGCAGTATTTT. This gives the protein CASSTSGSGTDTQYF.

This clonotype came up a few times. The chain recombines TRBV5-1 with TRBJ1-2, with D hard to call. This CDR3 contains 13 residues. Looked up from germline, CDR1 is SGHRS and CDR2 is YFSETQ. V lost 5 bases to trimming and J lost 4 bases, with 12 bases between them. The CDR3 loop reads CASSERASYGYTF. The CDR3 DNA is TGCGCCAGCAGTGAAAGAGCTTCCTATGGCTACACCTTC.

The chain uses TRBV20-1 and TRBJ2-2, with D uncertain. The CDR3 is made up of 14 amino acids. Germline CDR1 and CDR2: DFQATT and SNEGSKA (reference sequence). Deletions cut 4 bases from V and 2 bases from J, with 11 bases between. The CDR3 DNA reads TGCAGTGCTACCCCGAGGCCAAACACCGGGGAGCTGTTTTTT. The encoded protein is CSATPRPNTGELFF.

The chain has TRBV28 and TRBJ2-5; D may be TRBD1 (6 bases). Looked up from germline, CDR1 is MDHEN and CDR2 is SYDVKM. V lost 5 bases to trimming and J lost 1 base, with 11 bases between them. This CDR3 is built from 14 residues. The CDR3 loop is CASSVSGVQETQYF. The DNA of the CDR3 is TGTGCCAGCAGTGTATCAGGGGTCCAAGAGACCCAGTACTTC. The full variable domain, rest sourced from reference TRBV28 and TRBJ2-5, is DVKVTQSSRYLVKRTGEKVFLECVQDMDHENMFWYRQDPGLGLRLIYFSYDVKMKEKGDIPEGYSVSREKKERFSLILESASTNQTSMYLCASSVSGVQETQYFGPGTRLLVL.

This clonotype was found many times. This chain links TRBV3-1 with TRBJ2-7; tentative D call: TRBD1 (6 bases). CDR1 LGHDT and CDR2 YNNKEL come from the germline V gene (reference sequence). The CDR3 has 12 amino acids. The V end was cut by 6 bases, the J end by 5 bases, with 11 bases between. This CDR3 reads CASSRTVHEQYF. CDR3 sequence (DNA): TGTGCCAGCAGTCGGACAGTCCACGAGCAGTACTTC.

Only a few counts were recorded for this clonotype. The rearrangement uses TRBV28 and TRBJ2-1, with 13 bases lining up with TRBD2. J was trimmed by 3 bases and V by 5 bases; bases with no gene match: 7. This CDR3 has 17 amino acids. The germline V gene encodes CDR1 MDHEN and CDR2 SYDVKM. The CDR3, as DNA: TGTGCCAGCAGTCCCGGGACTAGCGGGGCGGTCTACAATGAGCAGTTCTTC. Its translation: CASSPGTSGAVYNEQFF.

The rearrangement joins TRBV20-1 to TRBJ2-5; D not resolved. Trimming pared 4 bases from V and 2 bases from J, leaving 5 bases between. This CDR3 spans 11 amino acids. Per the germline V gene, CDR1 is DFQATT and CDR2 is SNEGSKA (reference sequence). CDR3 sequence: CSAIGQETQYF. CDR3 nucleotide sequence: TGCAGTGCTATCGGGCAAGAGACCCAGTACTTC.

This clonotype came up a few times. This rearrangement joins TRBV11-2 to TRBJ2-7, with a tentative D call TRBD1 (5 bases). The V gene's germline CDR1 is SGHAT and CDR2 FQNNGV. V was clipped by 1 base and J by 2 bases, with 12 bases between them. There are 15 residues in the CDR3. Here the CDR3 reads CASSLGAGITYEQYF. The CDR3 region has the DNA TGTGCCAGCAGCTTAGGGGCAGGGATAACCTACGAGCAGTACTTC.

The rearrangement joins TRBV15 to TRBJ2-5; maybe TRBD1 (5 bases). The CDR3 sequence is 15 residues long. Trimming cost V 4 bases and J 5 bases, with 17 bases left between them. Germline V gene data show CDR1 as LNHNV and CDR2 as YYDKDF (reference sequence). CDR3 sequence reads: CATSNPYRMGETQYF. The CDR3 nucleotides are TGTGCCACCAGCAACCCTTACAGGATGGGGGAGACCCAGTACTTC.

This clonotype was counted between two and nine times. The rearrangement links TRBV5-4 to TRBJ2-2; D is unresolved. Germline CDR1 SGHNT, CDR2 YYREEE (reference sequence). The CDR3 spans 13 residues. Trimming took off 4 bases at V and 5 bases at J, with 9 bases between the two ends. The CDR3 here is CASSPELTGELFF. CDR3 nucleotide sequence: TGTGCCAGCAGCCCGGAACTGACCGGGGAGCTGTTTTTT.

This clonotype was seen a handful of times. J is TRBJ1-6 and V is TRBV30; no clear D gene. This CDR3 spans 14 amino acids. Germline CDR1 reads GTSNPN; CDR2 reads SVGIG (reference sequence). With 0 bases removed from V and 3 bases from J, the gap between germline ends came to 6 bases. CDR3 loop: CAWSVDVYNSPLHF. CDR3 sequence (DNA): TGTGCCTGGAGTGTAGACGTCTATAATTCACCCCTCCACTTT.

This clonotype appeared a few times. CDR3 sequence (DNA): TGTGCCACCAGCAGACAACGGAGAGAAGAGACCCAGTACTTC. It codes for CATSRQRREETQYF. J is TRBJ2-5 and V is TRBV15; D ambiguous. V was clipped by 2 bases and J by 3 bases, with 10 bases between them. Germline lookup yields CDR1 LNHNV and CDR2 YYDKDF (reference sequence). This CDR3 has 14 amino acids.

The V and J genes are TRBV6-2 or TRBV6-3 and TRBJ2-7; 7 positions match TRBD1. Looked up from germline, CDR1 is MNHEY and CDR2 is SVGEGT. The CDR3 spans 14 residues. Losses at the gene ends were 6 bases for V and 1 base for J; bases not matched to a gene: 6. CDR3 region: CASSDTQGSYEQYF. The CDR3, as DNA: TGTGCCAGCAGCGATACACAGGGGTCCTACGAGCAGTACTTC.

The sample holds many counts of this clonotype. This chain uses TRBV5-1 with TRBJ2-3, with D maybe TRBD2 (5 bases). CDR1 SGHRS and CDR2 YFSETQ come from the germline V gene. The CDR3 runs 17 residues. Trimming took off 0 bases at V and 2 bases at J, with 16 bases between the two ends. The CDR3 DNA follows: TGCGCCAGCAGCTTGGCCAAGTGGGGAGCTCTCACAGATACGCAGTATTTT. This gives the protein CASSLAKWGALTDTQYF. Complete variable domain (other parts from reference TRBV5-1 and TRBJ2-3): KAGVTQTPRYLIKTRGQQVTLSCSPISGHRSVSWYQQTPGQGLQFLFEYFSETQRNKGNFPGRFSGRQFSNSRSEMNVSTLELGDSALYLCASSLAKWGALTDTQYFGPGTRLTVL.

This clonotype was observed a few times. CDR3 DNA: TGTGCCAGCAGTCGCAAACCGGGACAGGGTTACTCTGAAGCTTTCTTT. Translating gives CASSRKPGQGYSEAFF. The rearrangement uses TRBV27 and TRBJ1-1, with TRBD1 identical over 9 bases. The CDR3 is made up of 16 amino acids. With V trimmed by 5 bases and J by 6 bases, 13 bases remained unmatched. CDR1 is MNHEY, CDR2 SMNVEV, per germline (reference sequence).

This clonotype appeared many times. V usage is TRBV7-2 and J usage is TRBJ2-1; a possible D gene is TRBD2 (5 bases). Germline V gene data show CDR1 as SGHTA and CDR2 as FQGNSA. V lost 5 bases, J lost 8 bases, and 10 bases lay in between. This CDR3 contains 12 residues. CDR3 sequence: CASSPKRYEQFF. In DNA form, the CDR3 reads TGTGCCAGCAGCCCAAAGCGGTATGAGCAGTTCTTC.

There are a few counts of this clonotype. The rearrangement joins TRBV7-3 to TRBJ1-1; tentatively, D is TRBD1 (5 bases). The CDR3 consists of 13 residues. Trimming cost V 5 bases and J 7 bases, with 14 bases left between them. Looked up from germline, CDR1 is SGHTA and CDR2 is FQGTGA. CDR3 amino acids: CASSALGGGEAFF. DNA of the CDR3: TGTGCCAGCAGCGCCCTTGGGGGAGGTGAAGCTTTCTTT. Full variable domain (outside the CDR3, taken from reference TRBV7-3 and TRBJ1-1): GAGVSQTPSNKVTEKGKYVELRCDPISGHTALYWYRQSLGQGPEFLIYFQGTGAADDSGLPNDRFFAVRPEGSVSTLKIQRTERGDSAVYLCASSALGGGEAFFGQGTRLTVV.

The chain combines TRBV11-2 with TRBJ2-1; the D gene is possibly TRBD2 (6 bases). This CDR3 contains 18 residues. The germline CDR1 and CDR2 sequences are SGHAT and FQNNGV. The V end was cut by 4 bases, the J end by 0 bases, with 19 bases between. Here the CDR3 reads CASSSPKGGMSSYNEQFF. The CDR3, as DNA: TGTGCCAGCAGCTCCCCCAAAGGCGGGATGAGCTCCTACAATGAGCAGTTCTTC. The full variable domain, in which reference TRBV11-2 and TRBJ2-1 provide the parts outside the CDR3, is EAGVAQSPRYKIIEKRQSVAFWCNPISGHATLYWYQQILGQGPKLLIQFQNNGVVDDSQLPKDRFSAERLKGVDSTLKIQPAKLEDSAVYLCASSSPKGGMSSYNEQFFGPGTRLTVL.

This chain links TRBV23-1 with TRBJ2-7; TRBD1 matches 8 bases. TRBV23-1 is identified as an open reading frame with a role that is uncertain. The CDR3 length is 17 residues. Germline trimming cut 6 bases from V and 6 bases from J; bases unmatched to any gene: 19. In DNA, the CDR3 is TGCGCCAGCAGAAGACGCCCGACAGGGGATAAAATCGGCGAGCAGTACTTC. As protein: CASRRRPTGDKIGEQYF.

The chain is built from TRBV30 and TRBJ1-1; D gene uncertain. Trimming removed 3 bases at V and 1 base at J, with 9 bases between. The CDR3 is 13 amino acids. In germline, CDR1 is GTSNPN, CDR2 SVGIG (reference sequence). The CDR3 protein is CAWRMRANTEAFF. DNA of the CDR3: TGTGCCTGGAGAATGAGGGCGAACACTGAAGCTTTCTTT.